The entry that follows covers one TCR beta chain sequence. The antigen is not known. TCRdb itself ran the RT-PCR reads through MiXCR, one entry per CDR3 protein. The sample has 610,000 or so distinct CDR3 sequences, 12% to 15% seen once. These data originate in a study of response to subunit inactivated influenza vaccine. Notes on the study in general: Seasonal influenza vaccination, on each occasion, was suggested by the authors to recruit few new T cells.

Germline CDR1 and CDR2: SGHAT and FQNNGV. Trimming cost V 5 bases and J 6 bases, with 10 bases left between them. The CDR3 extends over 13 amino acids. The input for sequencing was PBMCs from blood, taken about 13 days after vaccination. The gene calls are TRBV11-2 and TRBJ2-2; D gene ambiguous. The TCR originated in a man aged 45 to 65 who received an inactivated influenza vaccine. The CDR3 nucleotides read TGTGCCAGCAGCCAGCCACTACCCGGGGAGCTGTTTTTT. It codes for CASSQPLPGELFF.